A single sample is the source of the 19 T cell receptor beta chains below, sequenced in a study of blood T cell repertoires in COVID-19. Assay: immunoSEQ multiplex PCR; the TCRdb copy retains only in-frame clones and omits some. The table shows some 67,000 clones, with roughly 88% occurring only once. The sequenced sample was peripheral blood. These TCRs come from a woman aged 60 to 75 with acute or convalescent COVID-19.

The chain uses TRBV7-2 and TRBJ2-3; 12 bases map to TRBD2. Germline V gene sequence: CDR1 SGHTA, CDR2 FQGNSA. The junction had 6 bases not matched to a gene; V was cut back by 1 base and J by 1 base. The CDR3 length is 18 residues. CDR3 loop: CASSLERTSGDRTDTQYF. The CDR3 nucleotides read TGTGCCAGCAGCTTAGAGAGGACTAGCGGGGACCGCACAGATACGCAGTATTTT.

J is TRBJ1-2 and V is TRBV24-1, with 7 bases identical to TRBD1. There are 13 residues in the CDR3. V shed 2 bases, J shed 5 bases, and the junction held 1 base outside the gene matches. Germline assignment: CDR1 KGHDR and CDR2 SFDVKD. The CDR3 DNA sequence: TGTGCCACCAGTGATTACAGGGGTTATGGCTACACCTTC. Its protein is CATSDYRGYGYTF.

A word on this clone: The sample contains more than one DNA sequence encoding this CDR3. The chain recombines TRBV3-1 (or the pseudogene TRBV3-2) with TRBJ2-7; perhaps TRBD2 as D (6 bases). Germline loops: CDR1 LGHDT, CDR2 YNNKEL (reference sequence). This CDR3 has 12 amino acids. V lost 1 base to trimming and J lost 5 bases, with 6 bases between them. As DNA, the CDR3 is TGTGCCAGCAGCCAAGCGGGGGACGAGCAGTACGTC. As protein: CASSQAGDEQYV.

This clone was recorded a few times. The CDR3 DNA follows: TGTGCCAGCGCAGGGGGGAACACTGAAGCTTTCTTT. Residues: CASAGGNTEAFF. The J gene is TRBJ1-1, the V gene TRBV27, with TRBD1 identical over 7 bases. V was clipped by 8 bases and J by 1 base; unmatched bases: 1. Germline V gene data show CDR1 as MNHEY and CDR2 as SMNVEV (reference sequence). This CDR3 contains 12 residues.

In its sample, this clone was seen a few times. V gene TRBV2 combines with J gene TRBJ1-5, with D possibly matching TRBD1 (6 bases). The V gene's germline CDR1 is SNHLY and CDR2 FYNNEI. The CDR3 extends over 14 amino acids. V was pared by 3 bases and J by 6 bases, with 12 bases between. The CDR3 sequence is CASSESGGTQPQHF. In nucleotides, the CDR3 is TGTGCCAGCAGTGAGTCGGGGGGCACTCAGCCCCAGCATTTT. The full variable domain, in which reference TRBV2 and TRBJ1-5 provide the parts outside the CDR3, is EPEVTQTPSHQVTQMGQEVILRCVPISNHLYFYWYRQILGQKVEFLVSFYNNEISEKSEIFDDQFSVERPDGSNFTLKIRSTKLEDSAMYFCASSESGGTQPQHFGDGTRLSIL.

The chain recombines TRBV6-1 with TRBJ1-4; no clear D. The ends were cut back, 2 bases at V and 8 bases at J, with 15 bases in the middle. This CDR3 spans 15 amino acids. Germline assignment: CDR1 MNHNS and CDR2 SASEGT. Written as DNA, the CDR3 is TGTGCCAGCAGTGAAAACTTAGGCATCGGGGAAAAACTGTTTTTT. Amino acids: CASSENLGIGEKLFF.

There are a few counts of this clone. The rearrangement joins TRBV28 to TRBJ1-2, with 8 bases that match TRBD1. Germline V gene lookup returns CDR1 MDHEN and CDR2 SYDVKM. The CDR3 has 17 residues. J lost 0 bases, V lost 2 bases, and 8 bases had no gene match. The CDR3 region has the DNA TGTGCCAGCAGTTTAGTGGTCCAGGGGGCGGCTAACTATGGCTACACCTTC. Its protein product is CASSLVVQGAANYGYTF.

CDR3 bases: TGCGCCAGCAGCTTTAACACCCCCCAAGAAGCTTTCTTT. Protein: CASSFNTPQEAFF. The chain has TRBV5-1 and TRBJ1-1; D unclear. This CDR3 has 13 amino acids. Germline CDR1 SGHRS, CDR2 YFSETQ. The V end was cut by 2 bases, the J end by 8 bases, with 13 bases between. The full variable domain, in which reference TRBV5-1 and TRBJ1-1 provide the parts outside the CDR3, is KAGVTQTPRYLIKTRGQQVTLSCSPISGHRSVSWYQQTPGQGLQFLFEYFSETQRNKGNFPGRFSGRQFSNSRSEMNVSTLELGDSALYLCASSFNTPQEAFFGQGTRLTVV.

The V and J genes are TRBV11-2 and TRBJ1-6; 10 bases are a match to TRBD1. CDR3 length: 16 residues. V lost 7 bases and J lost 9; bases outside the gene matches: 12. The germline V gene has CDR1 SGHAT and CDR2 FQNNGV. The chain's CDR3 is CASTRGTGVTGSPLHF. In DNA, the CDR3 is TGTGCCAGCACCCGAGGGACAGGGGTAACCGGTTCACCCCTCCACTTT.

The V and J genes are TRBV30 and TRBJ1-2; weak D call: TRBD1 (6 bases). Trimming shortened V by 0 bases and J by 3 bases, and 14 bases separated the two germline ends. This CDR3 has 15 amino acids. Germline CDR1 is GTSNPN and CDR2 is SVGIG (reference sequence). The CDR3 here is CAWSVGDILHYGYTF. The CDR3, as DNA: TGTGCCTGGAGTGTGGGGGACATTCTGCACTATGGCTACACCTTC.

The chain has TRBV4-1 and TRBJ2-2, with a possible D match to TRBD1 (5 bases). Germline V gene sequence: CDR1 MGHRA, CDR2 YSYEKL. V was cut by 2 bases and J by 7 bases, with 14 bases left in between. This CDR3 is 15 amino acids long. The CDR3 DNA follows: TGCGCCAGCAGCCAATATTGGGGCTTGGGCGGGGAGCTGTTTTTT. Translated, it gives CASSQYWGLGGELFF.

The chain recombines TRBV7-9 with TRBJ2-7; TRBD2 is a possible D gene (8 bases). The V and J ends lost 5 bases and 0 bases respectively, with 23 bases between them. The CDR3 covers 18 residues. Germline V gene sequence: CDR1 SEHNR, CDR2 FQNEAQ (reference sequence). Here the CDR3 DNA reads TGTGCCAGCAGCCCCGAGACAGGGTTAGCGGGAAGCTCCTACGAGCAGTACGTC. Protein: CASSPETGLAGSSYEQYV.

The chain couples TRBV5-1 to TRBJ2-5; TRBD2 agrees at 7 bases. The germline gives CDR1 SGHRS, CDR2 YFSETQ. The CDR3 runs to 15 residues. The V and J ends lost 4 bases and 10 bases, in that order; junction bases with no gene match: 16. CDR3 loop: CASSDDPGISGDQYF. CDR3 nucleotides: TGCGCCAGCAGCGACGATCCCGGGATCAGCGGGGACCAGTACTTC.

This sequence joins TRBV28 and TRBJ1-2; 9 bases are a match to TRBD1. Germline V CDR1 and CDR2: MDHEN, SYDVKM. The CDR3 covers 14 residues. V lost 6 bases, J lost 0 bases, and 2 bases stayed unmatched. The CDR3 reads CASRTGGTNYGYTF. The CDR3 nucleotides read TGTGCCAGCAGGACAGGGGGGACTAACTATGGCTACACCTTC.

CDR3 residues: CASSRNEQFF. CDR3 nucleotides: TGTGCCAGCAGCCGCAATGAGCAGTTCTTC. V and J are TRBV13 and TRBJ2-1, with unresolved D. From germline, CDR1 is PRHDT and CDR2 FYEKMQ (reference sequence). This CDR3 is built from 10 residues. The V gene lost 5 bases and the J gene lost 6 bases, with 2 bases spanning the gap.

The DNA of the CDR3 is TGCGCCAGCAGCTTTGGCACTAGCGGGGGAGCAGATACGCAGTATTTT. This gives the protein CASSFGTSGGADTQYF. This chain uses TRBV5-1 with TRBJ2-3, with 11 positions matching TRBD2. The junction had 6 bases not matched to a gene; V was cut back by 2 bases and J by 4 bases. Germline V lookup: CDR1 SGHRS, CDR2 YFSETQ. This CDR3 contains 16 residues.

V usage is TRBV5-1 and J usage is TRBJ1-1; D not resolved. CDR1 is SGHRS and CDR2 is YFSETQ in the germline V gene. The CDR3 length is 13 residues. Trimming removed 5 bases at V and 1 base at J, with 9 bases between. Here the CDR3 reads CASRTDPNTEAFF. DNA for the CDR3: TGCGCCAGCAGGACTGACCCGAACACTGAAGCTTTCTTT.

The rearrangement joins TRBV28 to TRBJ1-1; 7 bases are shared with TRBD1. The CDR3 sequence is 14 residues long. Germline V CDR1 and CDR2: MDHEN, SYDVKM. Losses at the gene ends were 6 bases for V and 1 base for J; bases not matched to a gene: 5. The CDR3 spells CASSRRTGNTEAFF. CDR3 nucleotide sequence: TGTGCCAGCAGCCGCCGGACAGGGAACACTGAAGCTTTCTTT. Full variable domain (missing parts from reference TRBV28 and TRBJ1-1): DVKVTQSSRYLVKRTGEKVFLECVQDMDHENMFWYRQDPGLGLRLIYFSYDVKMKEKGDIPEGYSVSREKKERFSLILESASTNQTSMYLCASSRRTGNTEAFFGQGTRLTVV.

CDR3 in amino acids: CASSTTLNPYSNEQFF. The DNA of the CDR3 is TGTGCCAGCAGCACCACTCTTAATCCCTATTCCAATGAGCAGTTCTTC. The chain is built from TRBV7-9 and TRBJ2-1; no clear D gene. Germline assignment: CDR1 SEHNR and CDR2 FQNEAQ (reference sequence). This CDR3 has 16 amino acids. V was clipped by 5 bases and J by 6 bases, with 20 bases between them.